The T cell receptor (beta chain) under discussion was sequenced for a study of blood T cell repertoires in COVID-19. On the study more broadly: Italy, Spain and the United States were the sources of the convalescent and acute COVID-19 samples. Nucleic acid was either cDNA or gDNA, and it came from T cells, B-cell-depleted T cells, or PBMCs.

Authors' methods: Estimation of nucleated cell counts was performed using reference gene primer amplification. TCRdb keeps only in-frame clones here, not all; method: immunoSEQ multiplex PCR. The V and J calls and clone size come from that table; D and trimming were worked out from the DNA. The sample comprises approximately 60,000 clones, roughly 76% of which are singletons, and around 5% rests with the top ten. V lost 1 base, J lost 2 bases, and 10 bases lay in between. The CDR3 is made up of 15 amino acids. The germline gives CDR1 SGHTA, CDR2 FQGTGA. The gene calls are TRBV7-3 and TRBJ2-3, with D tentatively TRBD2 (5 bases). This TCR was recovered from a human donor in a cohort sampled during active COVID-19. The specimen sequenced was peripheral blood. The DNA for the CDR3 is TGTGCCAGCAGCTTAATCGCGGGTTCCACAGATACGCAGTATTTT. It translates to CASSLIAGSTDTQYF. Using reference TRBV7-3 and TRBJ2-3 for the parts outside the CDR3, the full variable domain is GAGVSQTPSNKVTEKGKYVELRCDPISGHTALYWYRQSLGQGPEFLIYFQGTGAADDSGLPNDRFFAVRPEGSVSTLKIQRTERGDSAVYLCASSLIAGSTDTQYFGPGTRLTVL.